This T cell receptor (beta chain) derives from a study of neurological immune-mediated disorders (dated by TCRdb to between 2018 and 2021). About the full investigation: Peripheral blood TCR-beta repertoires from HTLV-I-associated myelopathy (HAM/TSP) patients, multiple sclerosis patients and healthy controls were compared by UMI-based sequencing. Alongside PBMC samples, the set of about 97 TCR-beta libraries contained longitudinal samples, technical triplicates, and paired CD4+ and CD8+ T-cell subsets that had been sorted. The cohort was made up of some 70 subjects, consisting of around 14 HAM/TSP patients, around 35 multiple sclerosis patients and approximately 20 healthy controls.

The study at large found these results: The highest TCR clonal expansion was observed in HAM/TSP patients, whereas the lowest was observed in MS patients, even when compared with healthy controls. Expanded clones from different subjects shared no identical CDR3 amino acid sequences, which suggests that TCR-beta repertoires were private in all groups.

CDR1 ENHRY and CDR2 SYGVKD are derived from the germline V gene. The CDR3 spans 14 residues, from the cysteine through the phenylalanine. Kept here is only the CDR3 DNA, which spans 42 bases and is read in frame from base 1. V is pared back by 0 bases and J by 1 base, with 6 bases lying between the germline termini. The table lists this clonotype with many counts. Its antigen is not yet known. The input lacks base qualities; no much larger clone sits a single base away. TCR libraries for sorted subsets were made from 1 million sorted CD4+ or CD8+ T cells. PBMCs were separated from peripheral blood using Ficoll-Hypaque density gradient centrifugation and then cryopreserved in liquid nitrogen. Paired sorted CD4+ and CD8+ subsets came from healthy controls, HAM/TSP patients and MS patients. cDNA synthesis used template-switch 5'RACE with a primer carrying a 10-nucleotide random unique molecular identifier tagging each TCR transcript. Each sequencing run produced over 180 million TCR-beta sequences covering 15-18 subjects. The RNeasy kit was used for extraction of total RNA. The KAPA Real-time Library Amplification kit was used to amplify TCR-beta VDJ regions with primers for the TCR constant region and the 5'RACE anchor. Sample indexes and Illumina adaptors were added in a first PCR, and a second PCR then increased library yield. After Ampure bead purification, the roughly 650 bp TCR product was size-selected on a 2% E-gel SizeSelection system. Library quality was checked on a Bioanalyzer, concentration was measured with Qubit, and libraries were quantified with the Kapa Library Quantification kit before pooling. An Illumina HiSeq 2500 sequenced the libraries paired-end 2 x 150 bp. To increase sequence diversity, about 25-30% phiX was spiked into each library pool. Concerning the study's data processing: Quality-filtered reads were processed with the UMI-based MiGEC pipeline, which removed over 90% of raw TCR sequences during error correction. IMGT germline references were used for alignment of VDJ genes, and clonotypes were defined by a unique CDR3 amino acid sequence together with V-J genes. Clonal expansion, Shannon diversity and CDR3 relatedness (CalcPairwiseDistances, ClusterSamples) were evaluated with VDJtools, and phylogenetic trees were built with CLCbio workbench. Using coefficient-of-variation modelling across technical triplicates, the study counted a clone as expanded if it had at least 8 unique UMIs. TCRdb's own reprocessing of the public reads used fastp at Q25 and MiXCR and kept productive beta chains. Every distinct CDR3 protein forms one entry, paired with its most common genes and DNA. The V and J calls and clone size are TCRdb's, not the authors'. This sample comprises 15,000 to 25,000 distinct CDR3 sequences, around 7.6% of them detected only once. The top ten hold roughly a sixth of the sample.

The material sequenced was CD8+ T cells from blood. The chain uses TRBV10-3 and TRBJ1-1, with no confidently assigned D gene. The source of this sequence is a woman in her 30s with HTLV-1-associated myelopathy (HAM/TSP). The DNA sequence is given as TGTGCCATCAGTGAGTCTGGATCGAACACTGAAGCTTTCTTT. Its translation reads: CAISESGSNTEAFF.